This T cell receptor beta chain was sequenced during a study of cytomegalovirus exposure and HLA in healthy donors. Study-level points and caveats: Reported performance of the classifier showed diagnosis of cytomegalovirus status with high specificity and sensitivity.

Some clones are missing from TCRdb's copy, which holds only in-frame ones; the method was immunoSEQ multiplex PCR. The table has roughly 150,000 clones, 88% seen once. With 2 bases removed from V and 1 base from J, the gap between germline ends came to 10 bases. This CDR3 is built from 15 residues. Germline CDR1 is SGHRS and CDR2 is YFSETQ. Worth noting for this clone: The antigen is not known.

The chain joins TRBV5-1 to TRBJ1-3; unclear D gene. Source material: PBMCs. The sequence was collected from a man between 18 and 35 years old in good health and CMV-seronegative. CDR3 sequence: CASSLFEGSGNTIYF. The CDR3 bases are TGCGCCAGCAGCTTATTCGAGGGTTCTGGAAACACCATATATTTT.